Each of the 16 T cell receptor beta chains below was sequenced from the same sample in a study of T-cell reconstitution after alpha-beta-depleted transplantation in children (dated by TCRdb to the mid-2010s). The protocol used for the library was PCR. The run used an Illumina HiSeq 2500. TCR library preparation used molecular barcoding, with unique molecular identifiers applied to normalize quantification of the TCRbeta repertoire. TCRdb reprocessing: public reads trimmed at Q25 with fastp, clones called with MiXCR, in-frame beta chains kept. Each CDR3 protein gets just one entry, which takes the most common genes and DNA from the rows behind it. This sample holds about 350,000 distinct CDR3 sequences; 15% to 20% were observed only once. Of the sample, just over 40% falls within the top ten clones. Taken with the paper, the label for treatment or condition translates to: allogeneic hematopoietic cell transplantation with graft depleted of TCRalphabeta T cells and CD19 B cells.

Material: PBMCs, mostly from graft donor cells, obtained 360 days after TCRalphabeta/CD19-depleted stem cell transplant. The source is a male patient between 2 and 9 years old who had a stem cell transplant for acute lymphoblastic leukemia, so the T cells may come from the graft donor.

V gene TRBV6-1 combines with J gene TRBJ2-3; D tentatively fits TRBD1 or TRBD2 (6 bases each). Germline CDR1 is MNHNS and CDR2 is SASEGT. The CDR3 totals 14 residues. Between the trimmed V and J ends, which lost 7 bases and 4 bases, there was a span of 15 bases. CDR3 in DNA: TGTGCCAGCACAACGGGGGCACAACCAGATACGCAGTATTTT. Translating it yields CASTTGAQPDTQYF.

The chain joins TRBV4-2 to TRBJ2-7; 9 positions match TRBD2. Germline values: CDR1 LGHNA, CDR2 YNFKEQ. This CDR3 has 18 residues. With V trimmed by 5 bases and J by 2 bases, 16 bases remained unmatched. The CDR3 loop is CASSEFGGAGGPTYEQYF. The CDR3 nucleotides read TGTGCCAGCAGCGAATTTGGTGGGGCGGGAGGGCCCACCTACGAGCAGTACTTC.

This clonotype was recorded at least ten times. As DNA, the CDR3 is TGTGCCAGCAGTTTAGGGGGTAGGCCATACAATGAGCAGTTCTTC. Residues: CASSLGGRPYNEQFF. The chain combines TRBV12-3 or TRBV12-4 with TRBJ2-1; D uncertain. The ends were cut back, 1 base at V and 4 bases at J, with 11 bases in the middle. The CDR3 length is 15 residues.

This rearrangement joins TRBV9 to TRBJ2-5, with D tentatively TRBD1 or TRBD2 (6 bases each). Trimming shortened V by 0 bases and J by 4 bases, and 16 bases separated the two germline ends. Per germline, CDR1 SGDLS and CDR2 YYNGEE. The CDR3 length is 16 residues. Written as DNA, the CDR3 is TGTGCCAGCAGCGTAGGGGGGGCTAGTCGGATAGAGACCCAGTACTTC. This sequence encodes CASSVGGASRIETQYF. Based on the CDR3 plus reference TRBV9 and TRBJ2-5, the full variable domain is DSGVTQTPKHLITATGQRVTLRCSPRSGDLSVYWYQQSLDQGLQFLIQYYNGEERAKGNILERFSAQQFPDLHSELNLSSLELGDSALYFCASSVGGASRIETQYFGPGTRLLVL.

The chain is built from TRBV4-1 and TRBJ2-7; perhaps TRBD2 as D (5 bases). This CDR3 region has 16 residues. In germline, CDR1 is MGHRA, CDR2 YSYEKL. Trimming removed 4 bases from V and 3 bases from J, with 19 bases in between. CDR3 sequence: CASSLEGSSRFYEQYF. The CDR3 bases are TGCGCCAGCAGCCTCGAGGGTAGTTCCCGCTTCTACGAGCAGTACTTC.

The table lists this clonotype with many counts. CDR3 sequence (DNA): TGCAGCGTTGGGACAGGGAATCAGCCCCAGCATTTT. Its translation: CSVGTGNQPQHF. The J gene is TRBJ1-5, the V gene TRBV29-1, with TRBD1 identical over 8 bases. Germline V lookup: CDR1 SQVTM, CDR2 ANQGSEA. V shed 4 bases, J shed 4 bases, and the junction held 0 bases outside the gene matches. The CDR3 consists of 12 residues.

The chain uses TRBV7-9 and TRBJ1-6; a weak D match, TRBD1 (6 bases). The CDR3 loop spans 13 amino acids. Germline loops: CDR1 SEHNR, CDR2 FQNEAQ (reference sequence). Trimming took 5 bases from V and 9 from J, leaving 11 bases between them. The DNA of the CDR3 is TGTGCCAGCAGCCAACAGACAGGTTCACCCCTCCACTTT. It is translated as CASSQQTGSPLHF.

V gene TRBV12-3 or TRBV12-4 combines with J gene TRBJ1-5, with D possibly TRBD1 on 5 matching bases. The CDR3 has 14 amino acids. Trimming took off 2 bases at V and 5 bases at J, with 10 bases between the two ends. In DNA, the CDR3 is TGTGCCAGCAGTTTAAAGAGGGGTGATCAGCCCCAGCATTTT. Its translation is CASSLKRGDQPQHF.

The V and J genes are TRBV10-3 and TRBJ2-3; TRBD2 aligns across 8 bases. Trimming took 6 bases from V and 3 from J; bases not matched to a gene: 11. Germline V CDR1 and CDR2: ENHRY, SYGVKD. The CDR3 runs to 16 residues. CDR3 region: CAISPSGGRRTDTQYF. The CDR3 DNA reads TGTGCCATCAGCCCCTCCGGCGGGAGGAGGACAGATACGCAGTATTTT.

As regards this clonotype: The junction does not match germline at one end; this may be a read error. V usage is TRBV12-3 or TRBV12-4 and J usage is TRBJ2-3; TRBD2 matches 14 bases. This CDR3 is built from 19 residues. The CDR3 here is CTSSLFGTSGRGRADTQYF. The CDR3 nucleotides read TGTACCAGCAGTTTATTTGGGACTAGCGGGAGAGGTCGGGCAGATACGCAGTATTTT.

This clonotype was seen a single time. This chain connects TRBV10-2 to TRBJ2-1, with D unclear. Germline V lookup: CDR1 WSHSY, CDR2 SAAADI. The CDR3 sequence is 14 residues long. Trimming took 6 bases from V and 8 from J, leaving 17 bases between them. The DNA of the CDR3 is TGCGCCAGCAGCCTACAATTATTATGCGATGAGCAGTTCTTC. Its translation is CASSLQLLCDEQFF.

The chain carries TRBV7-9 and TRBJ2-1; TRBD2 matches at 14 bases. This CDR3 has 16 amino acids. Per germline, CDR1 SEHNR and CDR2 FQNEAQ (reference sequence). The V gene end was trimmed by 5 bases and the J gene end by 7 bases; junction bases not matched to a gene: 7. CDR3: CASSLTSGRAANEQFF. In nucleotides, the CDR3 is TGTGCCAGCAGCCTGACTAGCGGGAGGGCCGCTAATGAGCAGTTCTTC. The full variable domain, its missing parts supplied by reference TRBV7-9 and TRBJ2-1, is DTGVSQNPRHKITKRGQNVTFRCDPISEHNRLYWYRQTLGQGPEFLTYFQNEAQLEKSRLLSDRFSAERPKGSFSTLEIQRTEQGDSAMYLCASSLTSGRAANEQFFGPGTRLTVL.

This clonotype was observed a few times. V gene TRBV3-1 combines with J gene TRBJ1-1, with 7 bases lining up with TRBD1. Germline assignment: CDR1 LGHDT and CDR2 YNNKEL (reference sequence). V was clipped by 4 bases and J by 3 bases; unmatched bases: 5. CDR3 length: 14 amino acids. The CDR3 DNA follows: TGTGCCAGCAGCCTTGGACAGGTCGACACTGAAGCTTTCTTT. Its translation: CASSLGQVDTEAFF.

This clonotype turned up a few times. This chain joins TRBV5-1 and TRBJ2-2, with 9 bases identical to TRBD2. The V gene end was trimmed by 3 bases and the J gene end by 0 bases; junction bases not matched to a gene: 12. CDR3 size: 19 residues. Looked up from germline, CDR1 is SGHRS and CDR2 is YFSETQ. DNA for the CDR3: TGCGCCAGCAGCTACGCGACTAGCGGCCCGTTCGCGAACACCGGGGAGCTGTTTTTT. It codes for CASSYATSGPFANTGELFF.

The rearrangement joins TRBV4-3 to TRBJ2-1; D is tentatively TRBD1 or TRBD2 (5 bases each). The CDR3 consists of 14 residues. Trimming took 1 base from V and 9 from J, leaving 13 bases between them. CDR1 is LGHNA and CDR2 is YSLEER in the germline V gene. The chain's CDR3 is CASSQVLGTPEQFF. The DNA of the CDR3 is TGCGCCAGCAGCCAAGTACTCGGGACGCCTGAGCAGTTCTTC.

This clonotype was observed a handful of times. CDR3 in amino acids: CASSGSRGLALTDTQYF. The DNA for the CDR3 is TGTGCCAGCAGTGGTTCCAGGGGACTAGCGTTGACAGATACGCAGTATTTT. This sequence joins TRBV6-2 or TRBV6-3 and TRBJ2-3; 10 bases are a match to TRBD2. This CDR3 comprises 17 residues. J was trimmed by 3 bases and V by 5 bases; bases with no gene match: 11. Germline V gene lookup returns CDR1 MNHEY and CDR2 SVGEGT.